This TCR beta chain stems from a study of T cell responses to AZD1222 COVID-19 vaccine (dated by TCRdb to about 2021). As for the study more broadly: Because spike-specific TCR depth and breadth did not differ between the two schedules, AZD1222 recipients who got a second dose at roughly 4 weeks were pooled with those who got a second dose at roughly 12 weeks. A total of 230 to 250 trial participants underwent TCR sequencing, of whom about 200 received two doses of AZD1222 and 26 received two doses of the MenACWY control vaccine. Trial participants were enrolled by age into 18-55, 56-69 and 70-plus year subgroups, with roughly 150, 30 and 60 TCR-sequenced participants respectively.

The CDR3 regions of human TCRbeta chains were subjected to immunosequencing. The study's own analysis went as follows. Repertoire TCRs were checked for matches against a reference library of SARS-CoV-2-specific TCRs that had been generated using the MIRA antigen-specificity platform. Breadth was defined as the fraction of unique TCRs that were SARS-CoV-2-associated, and depth was defined as the fraction of total T cells that were SARS-CoV-2-associated. Each spike-specific TCR was assigned to its reactive spike region and to a CD4 or CD8 class using the MIRA data. Log10-transformed breadth and depth values were compared by one-way ANOVA with Sidak's multiple comparisons tests. Here the immuneACCESS table is served through TCRdb, limited to in-frame sequences with V and J called. Missing clones are a known gap in these copies; in checked studies unresolved V genes cover under half, and the rest lacks a known reason. For V, J and clone size, that table is used; D and trimming come from the DNA. The sample has 100,000 to 150,000 clones on record, roughly 90% of them singletons. The ten top clones hold roughly 1.5% of the sample.

The time point label, as the study defines it: baseline before first vaccination. Vaccinee samples came from UK trials COV001 and COV002, including a single-blind randomized controlled phase 2/3 trial of AZD1222 (ChAdOx1 nCoV-19) in healthy adults. Trial participant PBMC samples were collected at day 0 and day 28 after the second dose for TCRbeta chain sequencing. Here is what the overall study found, with its caveats: Most participants were white British and females outnumbered males, and the authors suggested that clonal diversity may have been underestimated. A significant rise in spike-specific TCR breadth and depth was observed after two AZD1222 doses relative to day 0 and relative to MenACWY recipients. Only a handful of AZD1222 recipients were SARS-CoV-2 seropositive at baseline, limiting conclusions about previously exposed vaccinees. Reportedly, close to half of the unique spike-specific TCRs recognized epitopes lying outside the regions that are mutated in the B.1.351 and B.1.1.7 variants. Because no day 14 peak-response samples were available, repertoires were characterized only after the peak T cell response. The whole spike protein was spanned by vaccine-associated CD4 TCRs, and dominant responses were seen in regions 160-218 and 743-854. The 56-69-year group was small, and its depth increase did not reach significance, likely because of low power.

This clone was counted a single time. Its antigen remains undetermined. Nothing much larger sits one base from this clone, and base qualities are not available. Sequencing used peripheral blood, obtained on day 0 of AZD1222 vaccination. The source of this sequence is an adult in good health.

The encoded CDR3 is CASSPKQASSYNEQFF. The base sequence is TGTGCCAGCTCACCCAAACAGGCGAGCTCCTACAATGAGCAGTTCTTC. The chain joins TRBV18 to TRBJ2-1; the D gene is perhaps TRBD1, on 5 matching bases. V is shortened by 3 bases, J by 0 bases, and the region joining them spans 12 bases. CDR1 and CDR2, looked up from the germline V gene, are KGHSH and LQKENI. The CDR3 runs 16 amino acids, cysteine and phenylalanine included. Solely the CDR3 DNA is kept, with 48 bases framed from the first base.